The TCR beta chain described here comes from a study of T and B cells in COVID-19 patients. Study at large: At median age 34 years, recovered patients were younger than active-infection patients at about 70.

Only a few counts were recorded for this clonotype. The antigen is unknown. Study results and caveats: No sequencing was yet done of CD4+, regulatory or CD8+ subsets, or of SARS-CoV-2-responsive or tetramer+ sorted cells.

The trim removed 0 bases at V and 7 bases at J, leaving 12 bases unmatched. The CDR3 consists of 18 residues. Germline-derived CDR1 and CDR2 are MNHEY and SVGAGI. Multiplex PCR with BIOMED2 TRB-A/B primer pools amplified TRB rearrangements. A single record per CDR3 protein comes from TCRdb applying MiXCR to the multiplex PCR reads. The sample carries 6,000 to 9,000 distinct CDR3 sequences, more than 25% recorded once. From blood, about 250-500 ng of genomic DNA served as TRB template. The sequence was collected from a human donor who had recovered from COVID-19. Sequenced sample: blood. The V and J genes are TRBV6-5 and TRBJ1-6; TRBD1 matches at 7 bases. The CDR3 nucleotides are TGTGCCAGCAGTTACTCGAACCCACACAGGGGTTTCAATTCACCCCTCCACTTT. It translates to CASSYSNPHRGFNSPLHF.